Sequencing of this TCR beta chain was carried out in a study of control samples from healthy donors and cancer patients. The table came from immunoSEQ multiplex PCR; TCRdb's copy has only in-frame clones and leaves some out. The data hold tens of thousands of clones, with around 89% observed a single time. V was pared by 5 bases and J by 4 bases, with 11 bases between. This CDR3 has 13 amino acids. Germline V gives CDR1 MNHEY, CDR2 SMNVEV (reference sequence). This TCR was sampled from a woman in her 70s in good health. The rearrangement uses TRBV27 and TRBJ1-2; D perhaps matches TRBD1 (5 bases). The sample consisted of blood. This CDR3 reads CASSPPGLYGYTF. The CDR3 DNA is TGTGCCAGCAGTCCTCCGGGACTCTATGGCTACACCTTC.